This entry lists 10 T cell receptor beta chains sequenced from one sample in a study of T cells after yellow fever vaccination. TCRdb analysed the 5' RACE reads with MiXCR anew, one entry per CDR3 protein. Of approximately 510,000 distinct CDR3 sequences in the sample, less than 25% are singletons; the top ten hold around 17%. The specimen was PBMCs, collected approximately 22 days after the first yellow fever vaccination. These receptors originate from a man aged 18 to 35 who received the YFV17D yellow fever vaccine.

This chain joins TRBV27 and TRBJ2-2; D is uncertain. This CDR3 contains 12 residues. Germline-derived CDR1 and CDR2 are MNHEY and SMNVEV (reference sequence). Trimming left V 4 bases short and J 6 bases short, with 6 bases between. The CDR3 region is CASSSPPGELFF. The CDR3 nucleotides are TGTGCCAGCAGTTCGCCTCCCGGGGAGCTGTTTTTT.

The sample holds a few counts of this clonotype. This CDR3 is CASSFSPGGTGELFF. CDR3 DNA sequence: TGTGCCAGCAGCTTCTCTCCCGGGGGGACCGGGGAGCTGTTTTTT. This chain joins TRBV5-4 and TRBJ2-2; 7 nucleotides match TRBD2. CDR3 size: 15 residues. Trimming removed 2 bases from V and 5 bases from J; junction bases left unmatched: 6. Germline V gene data show CDR1 as SGHNT and CDR2 as YYREEE (reference sequence).

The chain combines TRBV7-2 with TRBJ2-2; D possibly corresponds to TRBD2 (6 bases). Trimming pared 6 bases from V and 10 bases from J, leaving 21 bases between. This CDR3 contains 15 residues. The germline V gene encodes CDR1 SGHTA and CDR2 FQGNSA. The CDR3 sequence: CASRGGLTGIEELFF. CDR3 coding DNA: TGTGCCAGCAGGGGGGGACTGACCGGGATTGAGGAGCTGTTTTTT.

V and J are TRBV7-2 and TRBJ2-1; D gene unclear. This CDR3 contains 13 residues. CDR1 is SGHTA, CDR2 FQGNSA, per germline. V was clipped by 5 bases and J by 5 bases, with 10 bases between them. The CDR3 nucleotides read TGTGCCAGCAGCCCCTTTATTAACAATGAGCAGTTCTTC. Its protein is CASSPFINNEQFF. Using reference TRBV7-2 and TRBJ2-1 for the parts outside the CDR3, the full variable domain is GAGVSQSPSNKVTEKGKDVELRCDPISGHTALYWYRQSLGQGLEFLIYFQGNSAPDKSGLPSDRFSAERTGGSVSTLTIQRTQQEDSAVYLCASSPFINNEQFFGPGTRLTVL.

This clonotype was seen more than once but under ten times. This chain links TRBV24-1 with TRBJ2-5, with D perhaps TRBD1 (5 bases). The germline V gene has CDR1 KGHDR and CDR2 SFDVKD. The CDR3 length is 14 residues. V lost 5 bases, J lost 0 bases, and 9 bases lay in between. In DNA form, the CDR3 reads TGTGCCACCAGTGCCCCCAGGGACCAAGAGACCCAGTACTTC. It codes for CATSAPRDQETQYF.

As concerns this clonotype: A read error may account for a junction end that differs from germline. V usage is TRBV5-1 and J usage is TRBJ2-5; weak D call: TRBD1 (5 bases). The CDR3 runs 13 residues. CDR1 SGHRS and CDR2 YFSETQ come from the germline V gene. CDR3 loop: CASSRGLQETQHF. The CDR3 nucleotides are TGCGCCAGCAGCAGGGGCCTCCAAGAGACCCAGCACTTC.

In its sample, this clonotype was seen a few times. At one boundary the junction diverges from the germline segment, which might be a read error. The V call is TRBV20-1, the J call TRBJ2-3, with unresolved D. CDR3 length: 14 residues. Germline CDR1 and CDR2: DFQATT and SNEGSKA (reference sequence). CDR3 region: CSARAPPTTDTQYF. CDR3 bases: TGCAGTGCGAGAGCGCCCCCGACCACAGATACGCAGTATTTT.

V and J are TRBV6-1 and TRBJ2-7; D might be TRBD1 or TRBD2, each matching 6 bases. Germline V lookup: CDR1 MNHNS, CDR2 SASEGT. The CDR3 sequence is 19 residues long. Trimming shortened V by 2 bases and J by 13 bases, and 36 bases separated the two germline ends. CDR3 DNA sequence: TGTGCCAGCAGTGAACTAGTCGGGGTGCAGTCCCACACTTGGGGGGCACGTTACGTC. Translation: CASSELVGVQSHTWGARYV.

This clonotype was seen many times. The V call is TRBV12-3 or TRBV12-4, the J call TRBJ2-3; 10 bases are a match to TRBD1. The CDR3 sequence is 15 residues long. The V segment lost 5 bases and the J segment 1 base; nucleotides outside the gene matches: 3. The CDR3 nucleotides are TGTGCCAGCAGTGCTGGGACAGGGGGCACAGATACGCAGTATTTT. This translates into CASSAGTGGTDTQYF.

CDR3 loop: CASSLPPADDTQYF. DNA of the CDR3: TGTGCCAGCAGTTTACCCCCTGCGGATGATACGCAGTATTTT. The J gene is TRBJ2-3, the V gene TRBV12-3 or TRBV12-4; D remains ambiguous. V lost 2 bases to trimming and J lost 6 bases, with 12 bases between them. The CDR3 sequence is 14 residues long.